This entry concerns a single T cell receptor (beta chain). Participants were aged about 18 to 90 years, lived in roughly 25 US areas, and enrolled virtually. Participants' reported clinical history set cohort assignment. All exposed participants met a person with COVID-19 within 2 weeks before entering the study. The data derive from a study of blood T cell repertoires in COVID-19. On the study more broadly: Samples of COVID-19 (acute and convalescent) were obtained from the United States, Italy and Spain.

V dropped 1 base and J dropped 9; count of bases not matched to a gene: 8. CDR3 length: 15 residues. CDR1 and CDR2 from the germline V gene are SGHKS and YYEKEE (reference sequence). This table comes from immunoSEQ multiplex PCR, and its TCRdb copy is limited to in-frame clones, with some not included. In the table there are approximately 140,000 clones, 84% of which are singletons. This sequence originates from a woman in her 50s who had been exposed to COVID-19. Sequenced sample: PBMCs or T cells enriched from blood (not recorded which). This sequence joins TRBV5-5 and TRBJ2-1, with 9 bases identical to TRBD2. CDR3 amino acids: CASSLRLAGFIEQFF. In nucleotides, the CDR3 is TGTGCCAGCAGCTTGAGGCTAGCGGGATTTATTGAGCAGTTCTTC. Full variable domain (rest looked up from reference TRBV5-5 and TRBJ2-1): DAGVTQSPTHLIKTRGQQVTLRCSPISGHKSVSWYQQVLGQGPQFIFQYYEKEERGRGNFPDRFSARQFPNYSSELNVNALLLGDSALYLCASSLRLAGFIEQFFGPGTRLTVL.